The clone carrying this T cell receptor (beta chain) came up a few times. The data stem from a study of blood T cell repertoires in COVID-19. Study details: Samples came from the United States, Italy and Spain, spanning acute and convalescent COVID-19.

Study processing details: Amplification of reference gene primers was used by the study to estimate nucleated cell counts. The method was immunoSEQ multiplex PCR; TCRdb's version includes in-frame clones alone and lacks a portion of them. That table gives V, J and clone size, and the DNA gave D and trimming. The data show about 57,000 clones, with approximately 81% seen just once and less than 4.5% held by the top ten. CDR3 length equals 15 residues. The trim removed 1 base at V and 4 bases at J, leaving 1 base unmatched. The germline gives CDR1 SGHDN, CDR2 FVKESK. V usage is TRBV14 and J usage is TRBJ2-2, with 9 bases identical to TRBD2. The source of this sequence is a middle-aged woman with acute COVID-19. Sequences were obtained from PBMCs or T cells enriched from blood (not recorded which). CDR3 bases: TGTGCCAGCAGCCAAGCAGCGGGGGGCACCGGGGAGCTGTTTTTT. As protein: CASSQAAGGTGELFF.